This T cell receptor (beta chain) is drawn from a study of blood T cell repertoires in COVID-19. Looking at the study overall: Sources were T cells, B-cell-depleted T cells, or PBMCs; the material itself was cDNA or gDNA.

Authors' methods: From reference gene primer amplification, estimates of nucleated cell counts were derived. Here immunoSEQ multiplex PCR was the method, and the copy in TCRdb shows in-frame clones only, minus some. Clone size and V and J calls were adopted from that table, with D and trimming inferred from the DNA. This table holds about 210,000 clones, around 83% found once. CDR1 is MNHNY, CDR2 SVGAGI, per germline (reference sequence). The CDR3 is 15 residues long. V gave up 7 bases and J gave up 3 bases; unmatched junction bases: 5. The sequencing sample was made of peripheral blood. V and J are TRBV6-6 and TRBJ1-5; TRBD1 agrees at 11 bases. The source of this sequence is a woman aged 80 or over with acute or convalescent COVID-19. The CDR3 sequence: CASIGQGALNQPQHF. As DNA, the CDR3 is TGTGCCAGCATTGGACAGGGGGCTCTCAATCAGCCCCAGCATTTT.